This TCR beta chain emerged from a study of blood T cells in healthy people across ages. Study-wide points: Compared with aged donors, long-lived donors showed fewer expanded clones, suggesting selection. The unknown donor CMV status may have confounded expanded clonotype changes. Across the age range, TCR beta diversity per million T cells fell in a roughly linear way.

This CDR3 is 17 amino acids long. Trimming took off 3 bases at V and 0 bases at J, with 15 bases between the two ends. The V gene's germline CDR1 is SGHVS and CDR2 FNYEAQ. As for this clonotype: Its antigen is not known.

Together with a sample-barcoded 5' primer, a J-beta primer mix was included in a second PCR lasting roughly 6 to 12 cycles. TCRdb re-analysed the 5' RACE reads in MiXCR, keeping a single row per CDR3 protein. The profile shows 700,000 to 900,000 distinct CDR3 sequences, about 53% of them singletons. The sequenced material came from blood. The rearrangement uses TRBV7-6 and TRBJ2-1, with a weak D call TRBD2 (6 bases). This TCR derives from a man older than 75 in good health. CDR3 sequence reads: CASSLEGGGNSYNEQFF. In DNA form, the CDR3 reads TGTGCCAGCAGCTTGGAAGGTGGAGGGAACTCCTACAATGAGCAGTTCTTC.